Below are 32 T cell receptor beta chains sequenced from a single sample in a study of molecular identifiers for immune sequencing clone quantification (dated by TCRdb to the late 2010s). Library generation was performed with PCR. The sample was run on an Illumina HiSeq 4000. The public reads were reanalyzed by TCRdb: fastp trimming at Q25, MiXCR alignment, in-frame beta chains only. Identical CDR3 protein sequences are pooled into one entry, listed with their most common genes and DNA. The sample data list about 640,000 distinct CDR3 sequences, and 15% to 20% of these were observed just once. The ten largest account for 0.85% of the sample. The sample comprised naive CD8+ T cells from blood, with Jurkat cell RNA spiked in. The sample's cell subset or site label, in plain terms: FACS-sorted CD8+CD4-CCR7+CD45RA+ naive T cells. The receptors were sampled from a human donor in good health. Some libraries in this study had Jurkat cell RNA spiked in.

This clonotype was detected ten times or more. V gene TRBV6-5 combines with J gene TRBJ2-3; maybe TRBD2 (6 bases). Trimming removed 4 bases at V and 1 base at J, with 15 bases between. The CDR3 consists of 16 residues. Germline V gene lookup returns CDR1 MNHEY and CDR2 SVGAGI. The CDR3 sequence: CASSSPVGEGTDTQYF. The CDR3 DNA is TGTGCCAGCAGTTCCCCGGTAGGGGAGGGCACAGATACGCAGTATTTT.

This clonotype was seen once. A read error may be the cause here, since a much bigger clone is one base away. V and J are TRBV12-3 or TRBV12-4 and TRBJ1-1, with a weak D call TRBD1 (6 bases). The V gene lost 6 bases and the J gene lost 3 bases, with 17 bases spanning the gap. The length of the CDR3 is 15 residues. CDR3 sequence (DNA): TGTGCCAGCAGCCCTAGTGGGGGCGATGACACTGAAGCTTTCTTT. This sequence encodes CASSPSGGDDTEAFF.

A word on this clonotype: This may be a read error, as it is one base from a much larger clone. The chain is built from TRBV20-1 and TRBJ2-7; 9 bases agree with TRBD2. Germline V gene data show CDR1 as DFQATT and CDR2 as SNEGSKA (reference sequence). The CDR3 is 15 amino acids. Written as DNA, the CDR3 is TGCAGTGCTAAGGGACTAGCTGCTAGCTCCTGCGAGCAGTACTTC. Translation gives CSAKGLAASSCEQYF.

This clonotype was detected a few times. V gene TRBV7-2 combines with J gene TRBJ1-6; weak D call: TRBD1 (5 bases). V was cut by 5 bases and J by 6 bases, with 11 bases left in between. Germline values: CDR1 SGHTA, CDR2 FQGNSA. The CDR3 is 14 residues long. CDR3 coding DNA: TGTGCCAGCAGCGATGACAGCCTTAATTCACCCCTCCACTTT. Protein product: CASSDDSLNSPLHF. Full variable domain (remainder filled in from reference TRBV7-2 and TRBJ1-6): GAGVSQSPSNKVTEKGKDVELRCDPISGHTALYWYRQSLGQGLEFLIYFQGNSAPDKSGLPSDRFSAERTGGSVSTLTIQRTQQEDSAVYLCASSDDSLNSPLHFGNGTRLTVT.

This clonotype was detected many times. CDR3: CASSRDSSNRYNEQFF. CDR3 nucleotides: TGTGCCAGCAGCCGGGACAGCTCAAACCGGTACAATGAGCAGTTCTTC. The J gene is TRBJ2-1, the V gene TRBV11-2; 7 nucleotides line up with TRBD1. Germline assignment: CDR1 SGHAT and CDR2 FQNNGV. V lost 5 bases to trimming and J lost 4 bases; unmatched junction nucleotides: 11. CDR3 size: 16 residues.

The CDR3 loop reads CASSPWGASNQPQHF. In DNA form, the CDR3 reads TGTGCCAGCAGCCCATGGGGGGCTAGCAATCAGCCCCAGCATTTT. The chain combines TRBV21-1 with TRBJ1-5; the table's TRBD1 call for D was not verified on the DNA. TRBV21-1 is given as a pseudogene. This CDR3 comprises 15 residues.

This clonotype was counted between two and nine times. The rearrangement uses TRBV18 and TRBJ1-1; TRBD1 is a possible D gene (5 bases). Germline CDR1 reads KGHSH; CDR2 reads LQKENI. CDR3 length: 15 residues. Trimming cost V 3 bases and J 0 bases, with 11 bases left between them. DNA for the CDR3: TGTGCCAGCTCACCGAAACAGGCATTGAACACTGAAGCTTTCTTT. Protein: CASSPKQALNTEAFF. Variable domain in full (rest from reference TRBV18 and TRBJ1-1): NAGVMQNPRHLVRRRGQEARLRCSPMKGHSHVYWYRQLPEEGLKFMVYLQKENIIDESGMPKERFSAEFPKEGPSILRIQQVVRGDSAAYFCASSPKQALNTEAFFGQGTRLTVV.

This clonotype came up many times. V gene TRBV4-1 combines with J gene TRBJ1-1; no firm D call. This CDR3 has 15 residues. The V gene's germline CDR1 is MGHRA and CDR2 YSYEKL. V was trimmed by 0 bases and J by 2 bases, leaving 10 bases between them. The CDR3 coding sequence is TGCGCCAGCAGCCAAGAACCCGCCATAAACACTGAAGCTTTCTTT. Its translation is CASSQEPAINTEAFF.

This clonotype was seen at least ten times. This rearrangement joins TRBV4-1 to TRBJ1-1; maybe TRBD1 (5 bases). V lost 3 bases and J 4 bases, leaving 9 bases between the germline ends. CDR3 length equals 13 residues. Germline assignment: CDR1 MGHRA and CDR2 YSYEKL. CDR3 region: CASSQLQGTEAFF. CDR3 nucleotide sequence: TGCGCCAGCAGCCAGCTCCAGGGCACTGAAGCTTTCTTT.

This clonotype was counted at least ten times. The rearrangement joins TRBV20-1 to TRBJ1-2; no firm D call. Germline V gene lookup returns CDR1 DFQATT and CDR2 SNEGSKA (reference sequence). The length of the CDR3 is 11 residues. The V end lost 6 bases, the J end lost 1 base, and 6 bases lay between the germline ends. CDR3 nucleotides: TGCAGTGCCATTATTAACTATGGCTACACCTTC. It yields the protein CSAIINYGYTF.

Ten or more counts support this clonotype. The rearrangement links TRBV28 to TRBJ2-6; TRBD1 matches at 7 bases. CDR1 and CDR2 (germline): MDHEN, SYDVKM. The CDR3 extends over 17 amino acids. Unmatched junction bases numbered 11, after V lost 6 bases and J lost 3 bases. The CDR3 DNA sequence: TGTGCCAGCAGATCAACGCAACAGGGGATTGGGGCCAACGTCCTGACTTTC. The encoded protein is CASRSTQQGIGANVLTF.

This clonotype has ten or more counts. The rearrangement links TRBV6-6 to TRBJ2-5; 7 bases match TRBD1. The CDR3 loop spans 16 amino acids. Germline V gene data show CDR1 as MNHNY and CDR2 as SVGAGI (reference sequence). Trimming at V came to 6 bases and at J to 0 bases, leaving 10 bases not matched to a gene. CDR3 sequence reads: CASRPPGQKYQETQYF. CDR3 DNA sequence: TGTGCCAGCAGACCCCCGGGACAGAAGTACCAAGAGACCCAGTACTTC.

With respect to this clonotype: Just one base apart from a much larger clone, this may be a read error. The genes are TRBV7-3 and TRBJ2-1; D call uncertain. This CDR3 spans 13 amino acids. Germline values: CDR1 SGHTA, CDR2 FQGTGA. The CDR3 sequence: CAGSLELRNEQFF. The CDR3, as DNA: TGTGCCGGCAGCTTAGAGTTGCGCAATGAGCAGTTCTTC.

In this sample, this clonotype turned up a few times. A much bigger clone sits one base away, suggesting this may be a read error. Here the CDR3 omits its conserved ending phenylalanine or tryptophan, so a read error is the likely source. The chain recombines TRBV7-3 with TRBJ1-1; D is perhaps TRBD1 (6 bases). CDR1 is SGHTA, CDR2 FQGTGA, per germline. This CDR3 spans 17 amino acids. Trimming pared 5 bases from V and 3 bases from J, leaving 22 bases between. As DNA, the CDR3 is TGTGCCAGCAGCCCCCATGGGACAACCTTAAGGGACACTGAAGCTTTCCTT. Its translation is CASSPHGTTLRDTEAFL.

At least ten counts were recorded for this clonotype. The V and J genes are TRBV3-1 and TRBJ1-3, with D possibly matching TRBD1 (6 bases). CDR3 length equals 14 residues. Germline V CDR1 and CDR2: LGHDT, YNNKEL (reference sequence). V lost 5 bases, J lost 4 bases, and 12 bases lay in between. The CDR3 DNA is TGTGCCAGCAGCGAGGGACATCTGGGAAACACCATATATTTT. This gives the protein CASSEGHLGNTIYF.

About this clonotype: A much bigger clone sits one base away, suggesting this may be a read error. The chain is built from TRBV27 and TRBJ2-7; D unresolved. V lost 8 bases and J 6 bases, leaving 26 bases between the germline ends. Germline values: CDR1 MNHEY, CDR2 SMNVEV (reference sequence). The CDR3 extends over 16 amino acids. DNA for the CDR3: TGTGCCAGCGGCAACTCCCCCCAACGAAGAGTTAGCGAGCAGTACTTC. Amino acids: CASGNSPQRRVSEQYF.

Concerning this clonotype: This may stem from a read error, because a much larger clone lies one nucleotide away. The chain links TRBV6-5 to TRBJ1-1; D not certain. The CDR3 runs to 15 residues. CDR1 is MNHEY, CDR2 SVGAGI, per germline. The CDR3 nucleotides are TGTGCCAGCAGTTACAGGGTCGGGGAGAACACTGGAGCTTTCTTT. It is translated as CASSYRVGENTGAFF.

The chain couples TRBV4-3 to TRBJ1-2, with TRBD1 matching over 9 bases. V dropped 3 bases and J dropped 4; count of bases not matched to a gene: 6. The V gene's germline CDR1 is LGHNA and CDR2 YSLEER. This CDR3 spans 15 amino acids. Written as DNA, the CDR3 is TGCGCCAGCAGCCAGATAGGGGGACAGGGCTATGGCTACACCTTC. This gives the protein CASSQIGGQGYGYTF.

This clonotype was detected only once. This may be a read error, as it is one base from a much larger clone. The rearrangement joins TRBV7-6 to TRBJ2-5; a possible D gene is TRBD2 (6 bases). V was cut by 5 bases and J by 4 bases, with 17 bases left in between. Germline V gene sequence: CDR1 SGHVS, CDR2 FNYEAQ. The CDR3 totals 15 residues. CDR3 bases: TGTGCCAGCAGCCGATCGGACGGGGGTGGAGAGACCCAGTACTTC. It encodes CASSRSDGGGETQYF.

This clonotype has ten or more counts. V gene TRBV24-1 combines with J gene TRBJ2-1; possibly TRBD2 for D (5 bases). Germline V gene sequence: CDR1 KGHDR, CDR2 SFDVKD. The CDR3 is made up of 12 amino acids. The ends were cut back, 7 bases at V and 5 bases at J, with 8 bases in the middle. The CDR3, as DNA: TGTGCCACCAGCCCCGGGAACAATGAGCAGTTCTTC. As protein: CATSPGNNEQFF.

As to this clonotype: This may stem from a read error, because a much larger clone lies one nucleotide away. CDR3 DNA sequence: TGTGTCAGCAGCCACGCCGGAAGTCCAGACAAGACCCAGTACTTC. It yields the protein CVSSHAGSPDKTQYF. The chain recombines TRBV12-3 or TRBV12-4 with TRBJ2-5; D gene uncertain. This CDR3 comprises 15 residues.

This clonotype was picked up a small number of times. The chain recombines TRBV11-2 with TRBJ2-5, with TRBD2 matching 10 bases. The J segment lost 5 bases and the V segment lost 2 bases, leaving 5 bases of the junction unmatched. Germline V CDR1 and CDR2: SGHAT, FQNNGV. The CDR3 is 15 amino acids. CDR3 DNA: TGTGCCAGCAGCTTAAGGGAGCGGGAGGGGGAGACCCAGTACTTC. Residues: CASSLREREGETQYF.

As to this clonotype: A much more abundant neighbour one base away suggests this may be a read error. The chain couples TRBV4-2 to TRBJ2-3; TRBD2 matches at 7 bases. Germline CDR1 and CDR2: LGHNA and YNFKEQ. The junction had 11 bases not matched to a gene; V was cut back by 0 bases and J by 5 bases. The CDR3 length is 17 residues. The CDR3 here is CASSQDGGGRGLDTQYF. The CDR3 nucleotides read TGTGCCAGCAGCCAAGATGGCGGCGGGAGAGGCTTAGATACGCAGTATTTT.

The chain uses TRBV4-1 and TRBJ2-5; D possibly corresponds to TRBD1 (6 bases). Germline loops: CDR1 MGHRA, CDR2 YSYEKL. The CDR3 extends over 16 amino acids. V was trimmed by 0 bases and J by 5 bases, leaving 16 bases between them. This chain's CDR3 is CASSQDGQGTRETQYF. As DNA, the CDR3 is TGCGCCAGCAGCCAAGATGGGCAGGGGACAAGGGAGACCCAGTACTTC.

On this clonotype itself: This may be a read error: a much more frequent sequence differs by one nucleotide. This chain connects TRBV13 to TRBJ2-7, with a weak D call TRBD1 (6 bases). Germline assignment: CDR1 PRHDT and CDR2 FYEKMQ (reference sequence). V was shortened by 4 bases and J by 7 bases, with 20 bases between the two germline ends. The CDR3 covers 15 residues. Here the CDR3 DNA reads TGTGCCAGCAGCTCTGGGGGCGGGCCCTTAGGTGAGCAGTACTTC. Encoded protein: CASSSGGGPLGEQYF.

This clonotype was seen at least ten times. The V call is TRBV12-3 or TRBV12-4, the J call TRBJ2-3; weak D call: TRBD1 (5 bases). Trimming left V 7 bases short and J 3 bases short, with 14 bases between. The CDR3 totals 14 residues. The CDR3 region is CASTLSGLTDTQYF. CDR3 coding DNA: TGTGCCAGCACCCTATCAGGGTTGACAGATACGCAGTATTTT.

This clonotype appeared many times. The chain employs TRBV7-8 and TRBJ2-3; D perhaps matches TRBD2 (6 bases). Germline V gene sequence: CDR1 SGHVS, CDR2 FQNEAQ. The ends were cut back, 1 base at V and 2 bases at J, with 10 bases in the middle. This CDR3 spans 15 amino acids. CDR3: CASSLGPGDTDTQYF. CDR3 bases: TGTGCCAGCAGCTTAGGCCCGGGAGACACAGATACGCAGTATTTT.

This clonotype was counted at least ten times. This chain uses TRBV20-1 with TRBJ1-1; D uncertain. V shed 3 bases and J shed 0 bases, with 5 bases lying between them. This CDR3 has 12 residues. Germline V gives CDR1 DFQATT, CDR2 SNEGSKA (reference sequence). CDR3 loop: CSASPLNTEAFF. CDR3 DNA: TGCAGTGCTAGTCCCCTGAACACTGAAGCTTTCTTT.

This clonotype was recorded at least ten times. The chain couples TRBV7-9 to TRBJ1-2, with unresolved D. V lost 8 bases to trimming and J lost 6 bases, with 16 bases between them. This CDR3 is 13 amino acids long. In germline, CDR1 is SEHNR, CDR2 FQNEAQ (reference sequence). The CDR3 loop is CASDTSSRDGYTF. The CDR3 nucleotides are TGTGCCAGCGACACATCCAGTAGAGATGGCTACACCTTC.

The chain recombines TRBV27 with TRBJ1-2; tentative D call: TRBD1 (6 bases). Germline values: CDR1 MNHEY, CDR2 SMNVEV (reference sequence). CDR3 size: 13 residues. V was trimmed by 5 bases and J by 2 bases, leaving 9 bases between them. The CDR3 loop reads CASSVQGNYGYTF. In DNA, the CDR3 is TGTGCCAGCAGTGTGCAGGGGAACTATGGCTACACCTTC.

For this clonotype: This clone may be a read error of a much larger clone one base away. The V and J genes are TRBV10-3 and TRBJ2-3, with 9 bases that match TRBD1. The CDR3 consists of 14 residues. V was pared by 2 bases and J by 5 bases, with 2 bases of the junction left unmatched. Per the germline V gene, CDR1 is ENHRY and CDR2 is SYGVKD. The CDR3: CAISEGQGRDTQYF. In DNA, the CDR3 is TGTGCCATCAGTGAGGGACAGGGGCGAGATACGCAGTATTTT.

This clonotype was observed a few times. V usage is TRBV4-2 and J usage is TRBJ2-2, with D perhaps matching TRBD1 or TRBD2 (6 bases each). This CDR3 is 17 amino acids long. The germline gives CDR1 LGHNA, CDR2 YNFKEQ. V lost 2 bases, J lost 1 base, and 14 bases lay in between. CDR3 nucleotides: TGTGCCAGCAGCCAAATAGGGGGGCGTTTGAACACCGGGGAGCTGTTTTTT. Protein product: CASSQIGGRLNTGELFF.